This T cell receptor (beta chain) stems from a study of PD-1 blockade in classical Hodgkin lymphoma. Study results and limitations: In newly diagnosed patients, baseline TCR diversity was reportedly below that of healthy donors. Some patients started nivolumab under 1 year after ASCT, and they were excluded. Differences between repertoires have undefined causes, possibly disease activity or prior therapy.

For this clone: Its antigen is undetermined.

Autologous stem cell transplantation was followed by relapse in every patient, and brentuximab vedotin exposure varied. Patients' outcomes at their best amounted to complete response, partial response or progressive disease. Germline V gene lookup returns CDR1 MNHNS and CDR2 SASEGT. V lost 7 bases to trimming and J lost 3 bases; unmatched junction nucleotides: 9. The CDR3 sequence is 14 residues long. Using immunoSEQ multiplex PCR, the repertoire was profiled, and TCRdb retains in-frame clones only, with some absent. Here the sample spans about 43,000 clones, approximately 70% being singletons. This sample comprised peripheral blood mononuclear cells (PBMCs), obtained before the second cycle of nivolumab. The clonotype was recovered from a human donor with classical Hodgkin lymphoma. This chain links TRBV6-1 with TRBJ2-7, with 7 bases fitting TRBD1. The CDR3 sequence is CASTLRTGNYEQYF. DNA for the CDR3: TGTGCCAGCACACTCCGGACAGGAAACTACGAGCAGTACTTC.